This entry lists 27 T cell receptor beta chains sequenced from one sample in a study of blood T cell repertoires in COVID-19 (dated by TCRdb to 2018 to 2021). Library prep was done by the immunoSEQ multiplex PCR assay. TCRdb's version of the immuneACCESS table is confined to in-frame rearrangements and falls short of the full clone set. An unresolved V gene accounts for under half of the shortfall where checked; the remainder is of unknown origin. For this sample the table gives some 66,000 clones, of which about 90% were detected only once. The ten largest clones represent about 7.3% of the sample. Material for sequencing was peripheral blood. Receptors were obtained from a human donor in a cohort sampled during active COVID-19.

This chain joins TRBV12-2 and TRBJ2-1; the table assigns TRBD2, which was not confirmed against the DNA. TRBV12-2 is listed as a pseudogene. This CDR3 is built from 16 residues. This CDR3 is CASRLDGLRLDNEQFF. The CDR3 DNA reads TGTGCAAGTCGCTTAGATGGACTCCGGCTAGACAATGAGCAGTTCTTC.

This clone was counted a single time. The chain has TRBV7-9 and TRBJ2-3; 8 bases map to TRBD1. The germline V gene has CDR1 SEHNR and CDR2 FQNEAQ (reference sequence). The CDR3 is 13 amino acids. The V segment lost 8 bases and the J segment 2 bases; nucleotides outside the gene matches: 3. Written as DNA, the CDR3 is TGTGCCAGCGGCCAGGGGGCCACAGATACGCAGTATTTT. Amino acid sequence: CASGQGATDTQYF.

The chain recombines TRBV3-1 (or the pseudogene TRBV3-2) with TRBJ2-4; D might be TRBD2 (5 bases). Trimming removed 2 bases from V and 6 bases from J, with 14 bases in between. The CDR3 sequence is 15 residues long. Germline CDR1 reads LGHDT; CDR2 reads YNNKEL (reference sequence). The chain's CDR3 is CASSQMGVGGNIQYF. The CDR3 coding sequence is TGTGCCAGCAGCCAAATGGGAGTCGGTGGAAACATTCAGTACTTC.

The chain uses TRBV9 and TRBJ2-5; TRBD2 might be the D (5 bases). V was trimmed by 0 bases and J by 1 base, leaving 10 bases between them. The germline CDR1 and CDR2 sequences are SGDLS and YYNGEE. This CDR3 has 15 residues. The CDR3 bases are TGTGCCAGCAGCGTAGATCGCGGGTCCCAAGAGACCCAGTACTTC. Translated, it gives CASSVDRGSQETQYF.

The chain joins TRBV15 to TRBJ1-6; perhaps TRBD1 as D (5 bases). There are 16 residues in the CDR3. Trimming removed 0 bases from V and 7 bases from J, with 13 bases in between. In germline, CDR1 is LNHNV, CDR2 YYDKDF (reference sequence). Here the CDR3 reads CATSRDGRVSNSPLHF. The CDR3 coding sequence is TGTGCCACCAGCAGAGATGGCAGGGTATCGAATTCACCCCTCCACTTT.

Regarding this clone: Mismatch with germline at one junction end may stem from a read error. The chain couples TRBV7-7 to TRBJ2-5; D uncertain. From germline, CDR1 is SSHAT and CDR2 FNYEAQ (reference sequence). The CDR3 is made up of 15 amino acids. CDR3 protein: CASSPLGGSGETQYF. CDR3 nucleotides: TGTGCTAGCAGCCCCCTAGGCGGATCGGGAGAGACCCAGTACTTC.

This clone was detected once. The rearrangement uses TRBV6-1 and TRBJ1-5; the D is unclear. The ends were cut back, 2 bases at V and 7 bases at J, with 9 bases in the middle. This CDR3 has 13 amino acids. Germline V gene data show CDR1 as MNHNS and CDR2 as SASEGT. CDR3 DNA sequence: TGTGCCAGCAGTGAACAGGCAGGCCAGCCCCAGCATTTT. It is translated as CASSEQAGQPQHF.

The chain carries TRBV29-1 and TRBJ2-3, with D possibly TRBD2 on 7 matching bases. Trimming removed 7 bases from V and 2 bases from J, with 16 bases in between. Germline CDR1 and CDR2: SQVTM and ANQGSEA. CDR3 length: 14 residues. This CDR3 reads CSAGGPPNTDTQYF. The CDR3 DNA sequence: TGCAGCGCCGGGGGGCCTCCGAACACAGATACGCAGTATTTT.

The chain is built from TRBV5-1 and TRBJ2-7, with 8 bases fitting TRBD1. Germline lookup yields CDR1 SGHRS and CDR2 YFSETQ. This CDR3 region has 15 residues. V dropped 4 bases and J dropped 4; count of bases not matched to a gene: 10. The CDR3 reads CASSLTTGQEYEQYF. The DNA for the CDR3 is TGCGCCAGCAGCCTAACAACGGGACAGGAGTACGAGCAGTACTTC.

The chain links TRBV3-1 (or the pseudogene TRBV3-2) to TRBJ1-1, with D possibly being TRBD1 (6 bases). Trimming stripped 3 bases from V and 3 bases from J, with 17 bases between. CDR1 is LGHDT, CDR2 YNNKEL, per germline (reference sequence). The CDR3 sequence is 16 residues long. CDR3 sequence: CASSHSNRVRYTEAFF. The DNA for the CDR3 is TGTGCCAGCAGCCACTCCAACAGGGTCAGGTACACTGAAGCTTTCTTT.

The V gene is TRBV7-9, the J gene TRBJ2-7, with no clear D. V lost 5 bases, J lost 2 bases, and 10 bases lay in between. The CDR3 runs 13 residues. Germline lookup yields CDR1 SEHNR and CDR2 FQNEAQ (reference sequence). In DNA, the CDR3 is TGTGCCAGCAGCCATAGTTCTCCCTACGAGCAGTACTTC. It encodes CASSHSSPYEQYF.

This clone was seen a single time. The chain combines TRBV6-2 or TRBV6-3 with TRBJ1-5; D not resolved. The V end was cut by 2 bases, the J end by 3 bases, with 11 bases between. CDR3 length: 15 residues. Germline V gene data show CDR1 as MNHEY and CDR2 as SVGEGT. The CDR3 coding sequence is TGTGCCAGCAGTTACGGAGGTGGATTCAATCAGCCCCAGCATTTT. Its translation is CASSYGGGFNQPQHF.

The V gene is TRBV3-1 (or the pseudogene TRBV3-2), the J gene TRBJ1-3, with 7 bases fitting TRBD1. Germline loops: CDR1 LGHDT, CDR2 YNNKEL (reference sequence). The CDR3 covers 16 residues. The ends lost 0 bases at V and 1 base at J; junction bases unmatched: 3. CDR3 DNA: TGTGCCAGCAGCCAAGATCCCAGGGGGTCTGGAAACACCATATATTTT. It is translated as CASSQDPRGSGNTIYF.

The rearrangement uses TRBV3-1 (or the pseudogene TRBV3-2) and TRBJ2-1, with 14 bases identical to TRBD2. Germline V gene data show CDR1 as LGHDT and CDR2 as YNNKEL (reference sequence). V was clipped by 5 bases and J by 8 bases; unmatched bases: 11. This CDR3 contains 17 residues. The CDR3 nucleotides are TGTGCCAGCAGCAGCTTGGGACTAGCGGGAGTTTGGGATGAGCAGTTCTTC. It translates to CASSSLGLAGVWDEQFF.

The gene calls are TRBV7-2 and TRBJ1-2; no clear D. V was pared by 1 base and J by 4 bases, with 10 bases between. This CDR3 has 14 residues. Germline CDR1 and CDR2: SGHTA and FQGNSA. In DNA, the CDR3 is TGTGCCAGCAGCTTAGGAGGGAGTACCTATGGCTACACCTTC. It specifies CASSLGGSTYGYTF.

The rearrangement uses TRBV10-2 and TRBJ1-5; D may be TRBD1 (5 bases). V was trimmed by 2 bases and J by 0 bases, leaving 11 bases between them. CDR1 and CDR2 from the germline V gene are WSHSY and SAAADI. The CDR3 sequence is 16 residues long. The CDR3 nucleotides read TGCGCCAGCAGTGAGATAGGGGCCCGTAGCAATCAGCCCCAGCATTTT. This codes for CASSEIGARSNQPQHF.

V is TRBV9 and J is TRBJ1-1; D is uncertain. CDR1 is SGDLS, CDR2 YYNGEE, per germline. Trimming left V 4 bases short and J 4 bases short, with 11 bases between. The CDR3 spans 13 residues. CDR3 residues: CASSPFGTTEAFF. For the CDR3, the DNA is TGTGCCAGCAGCCCTTTTGGCACCACTGAAGCTTTCTTT.

The V gene is TRBV11-2, the J gene TRBJ1-4; D not certain. The CDR3 totals 14 residues. The germline V gene has CDR1 SGHAT and CDR2 FQNNGV. V was shortened by 4 bases and J by 0 bases, with 6 bases between the two germline ends. Here the CDR3 DNA reads TGTGCCAGCAGCTATAGTGCAACTAATGAAAAACTGTTTTTT. Amino acid sequence: CASSYSATNEKLFF.

Here the CDR3 DNA reads TGTGCCAGCAGCTTAGATCGTCTAGCGGGGGGGCGCGACAAAAACATTCAGTACTTC. Translation gives CASSLDRLAGGRDKNIQYF. V gene TRBV11-2 combines with J gene TRBJ2-4, with 12 positions matching TRBD2. From germline, CDR1 is SGHAT and CDR2 FQNNGV. Trimming cost V 0 bases and J 3 bases; bases outside gene matches: 9. The CDR3 is 19 amino acids. Combining the CDR3 with reference TRBV11-2 and TRBJ2-4 gives the whole variable domain EAGVAQSPRYKIIEKRQSVAFWCNPISGHATLYWYQQILGQGPKLLIQFQNNGVVDDSQLPKDRFSAERLKGVDSTLKIQPAKLEDSAVYLCASSLDRLAGGRDKNIQYFGAGTRLSVL.

The V call is TRBV7-9, the J call TRBJ2-2, with D perhaps matching TRBD2 (5 bases). Trimming took 5 bases from V and 2 from J, leaving 15 bases between them. This CDR3 region has 16 residues. Germline loops: CDR1 SEHNR, CDR2 FQNEAQ (reference sequence). CDR3 nucleotides: TGTGCCAGCAGCCCCCCCACGCGGGCAAACACCGGGGAGCTGTTTTTT. Translation: CASSPPTRANTGELFF.

The V gene is TRBV3-1 (or the pseudogene TRBV3-2), the J gene TRBJ2-1, with TRBD1 matching 8 bases. Germline V gives CDR1 LGHDT, CDR2 YNNKEL (reference sequence). The CDR3 has 16 amino acids. The V and J ends lost 1 base and 4 bases, in that order; junction bases with no gene match: 6. CDR3 protein: CASSQGGTGPYNEQFF. CDR3 coding DNA: TGTGCCAGCAGCCAAGGGGGGACAGGACCTTACAATGAGCAGTTCTTC.

The rearrangement uses TRBV5-1 and TRBJ2-5; D perhaps matches TRBD2 (6 bases). The CDR3 has 15 amino acids. The germline V and J ends were trimmed by 6 bases and 5 bases, with 20 bases remaining between them. From germline, CDR1 is SGHRS and CDR2 YFSETQ. CDR3 coding DNA: TGCGCCAGCAACCGAGGGTTCGGGGGTTTCGAGACCCAGTACTTC. This gives the protein CASNRGFGGFETQYF.

J is TRBJ1-2 and V is TRBV9; 8 bases align to TRBD1. CDR3 length equals 16 residues. From germline, CDR1 is SGDLS and CDR2 YYNGEE. J lost 1 base, V lost 0 bases, and 5 bases had no gene match. The CDR3 nucleotides read TGTGCCAGCAGCGTAGCCGACAGGGGACATAACTATGGCTACACCTTC. Protein sequence: CASSVADRGHNYGYTF.

The chain has TRBV3-1 (or the pseudogene TRBV3-2) and TRBJ1-4; D possibly corresponds to TRBD1 (6 bases). Between the trimmed V and J ends, which lost 4 bases and 8 bases, there was a span of 14 bases. The CDR3 covers 14 residues. The germline gives CDR1 LGHDT, CDR2 YNNKEL (reference sequence). The DNA for the CDR3 is TGTGCCAGCAGCCGGGACACGAGTGGGGAAAAACTGTTTTTT. Residues: CASSRDTSGEKLFF.

This clone was picked up one time. The chain carries TRBV6-5 and TRBJ2-1, with 7 positions matching TRBD2. The CDR3 loop spans 16 amino acids. V trimming: 0 bases; J trimming: 0 bases; junction bases outside the gene matches: 2. Germline V gives CDR1 MNHEY, CDR2 SVGAGI. The CDR3 nucleotides are TGTGCCAGCAGTTACTCGGGCGGGAGCTCCTACAATGAGCAGTTCTTC. Its protein is CASSYSGGSSYNEQFF.

The V gene is TRBV3-1 (or the pseudogene TRBV3-2), the J gene TRBJ2-7; D might be TRBD2 (7 bases). V was cut by 4 bases and J by 3 bases, with 13 bases left in between. The CDR3 is 14 amino acids. Germline V gene lookup returns CDR1 LGHDT and CDR2 YNNKEL (reference sequence). CDR3 in amino acids: CASSPEGGNYEQYF. In DNA, the CDR3 is TGTGCCAGCAGCCCCGAGGGGGGGAACTACGAGCAGTACTTC.

V is TRBV14 and J is TRBJ1-2, with D uncertain. The CDR3 loop spans 17 amino acids. Germline V lookup: CDR1 SGHDN, CDR2 FVKESK. The germline V and J ends were trimmed by 5 bases and 8 bases, with 27 bases remaining between them. The CDR3: CASSNLEGPSIFGGYTF. The CDR3 DNA is TGTGCCAGCAGCAACCTCGAGGGCCCCTCTATATTCGGAGGCTACACCTTC.